This T cell receptor beta chain was observed in a study of OX40 agonist ivuxolimab in advanced cancers. If patients had autoimmune disease history or systemic immunosuppression, they were excluded. Some clones are missing from TCRdb's copy, which holds only in-frame ones; the method was immunoSEQ multiplex PCR. The repertoire consists of approximately 50,000 clones, with 86% occurring once and the leading ten covering roughly 15%. This CDR3 comprises 15 residues. With 3 bases removed from V and 1 base from J, the gap between germline ends came to 12 bases. Germline CDR1 is LNHDA and CDR2 is SQIVND (reference sequence).

The origin of this receptor is an adult with an advanced solid tumor such as melanoma, head and neck, liver or kidney cancer. The chain links TRBV19 to TRBJ1-1, with D possibly being TRBD1 (5 bases). The input for sequencing was CD4+ or CD8+ T cells sorted from blood, taken in a trial of the OX40 agonist ivuxolimab. CDR3 in amino acids: CASSIVFQGNTEAFF. CDR3 DNA sequence: TGTGCCAGTAGTATTGTATTCCAGGGGAACACTGAAGCTTTCTTT.